One and the same sample provided the 15 T cell receptor beta chains below, sequenced in a study of shared clonotypes between healthy human individuals. Sequenced by immunoSEQ multiplex PCR; TCRdb stores in-frame clones only, minus some. Found here are some 2,000,000 clones, nearly 97% of them singletons; the top ten hold 0.13%. Sequenced sample: naive CD4+ T cells sorted from blood. Subset meaning: CD45RA+ positively selected. These receptors were obtained from a man aged 18 to 29 in good health.

The genes are TRBV7-3 and TRBJ1-1; no clear D gene. In germline, CDR1 is SGHTA, CDR2 FQGTGA. V was clipped by 0 bases and J by 4 bases, with 9 bases between them. This CDR3 comprises 14 residues. This chain's CDR3 is CASSLTGDVTEAFF. As DNA, the CDR3 is TGTGCCAGCAGCTTAACTGGGGATGTCACTGAAGCTTTCTTT. Full variable domain (rest looked up from reference TRBV7-3 and TRBJ1-1): GAGVSQTPSNKVTEKGKYVELRCDPISGHTALYWYRQSLGQGPEFLIYFQGTGAADDSGLPNDRFFAVRPEGSVSTLKIQRTERGDSAVYLCASSLTGDVTEAFFGQGTRLTVV.

The V call is TRBV6-1, the J call TRBJ2-1; the D gene is possibly TRBD1 (5 bases). There are 11 residues in the CDR3. V lost 2 bases and J lost 15, with 11 bases in between. Germline CDR1 and CDR2: MNHNS and SASEGT. The CDR3 protein is CASSEPQGRFF. The CDR3, as DNA: TGTGCCAGCAGTGAACCGCAGGGTAGGTTCTTC.

This sequence joins TRBV15 and TRBJ1-1; 9 bases fit TRBD1. Germline trimming cut 1 base from V and 5 bases from J; bases unmatched to any gene: 2. Per germline, CDR1 LNHNV and CDR2 YYDKDF (reference sequence). The CDR3 length is 14 residues. This CDR3 is CATSRAQGATEAFF. Here the CDR3 DNA reads TGTGCCACCAGCAGAGCACAGGGGGCAACTGAAGCTTTCTTT.

V gene TRBV18 combines with J gene TRBJ2-7; D gene uncertain. Germline V CDR1 and CDR2: KGHSH, LQKENI. This CDR3 comprises 15 residues. With 2 bases removed from V and 0 bases from J, the gap between germline ends came to 11 bases. For the CDR3, the DNA is TGTGCCAGCTCACCATTTAGCTCAGGCTCCTACGAGCAGTACTTC. This codes for CASSPFSSGSYEQYF.

The chain links TRBV10-2 to TRBJ1-5, with D possibly matching TRBD1 (5 bases). Germline V lookup: CDR1 WSHSY, CDR2 SAAADI. The CDR3 is made up of 14 amino acids. V lost 7 bases to trimming and J lost 2 bases, with 12 bases between them. CDR3 coding DNA: TGCGCCAGCAAAAGAGGGGATGGCAATCAGCCCCAGCATTTT. Translated: CASKRGDGNQPQHF.

The chain employs TRBV6-1 and TRBJ1-1; the D gene is possibly TRBD1 (5 bases). V lost 3 bases and J lost 7, with 9 bases in between. The CDR3 consists of 12 residues. Germline CDR1 reads MNHNS; CDR2 reads SASEGT. The DNA of the CDR3 is TGTGCCAGCAGTGACCAGGGAGGTGAAGCTTTCTTT. The encoded protein is CASSDQGGEAFF.

V is TRBV30 and J is TRBJ2-7, with 10 bases lining up with TRBD1. The germline CDR1 and CDR2 sequences are GTSNPN and SVGIG (reference sequence). The CDR3 covers 15 residues. Trimming at V came to 2 bases and at J to 2 bases, leaving 6 bases not matched to a gene. For the CDR3, the DNA is TGTGCCTGGAGTATCCCGGGACAGGGGACCTACGAGCAGTACTTC. It translates to CAWSIPGQGTYEQYF.

The chain has TRBV2 and TRBJ2-7, with TRBD1 matching 7 bases. The CDR3 is 13 amino acids. Germline V CDR1 and CDR2: SNHLY, FYNNEI. V trimming: 4 bases; J trimming: 3 bases; junction bases outside the gene matches: 3. In DNA, the CDR3 is TGTGCCAGCAGTGGATCAGGGGGCTACGAGCAGTACTTC. Translating it yields CASSGSGGYEQYF.

The CDR3 region is CSVEVWGGGNEQYF. The CDR3 coding sequence is TGCAGCGTTGAGGTGTGGGGCGGGGGCAACGAGCAGTACTTC. The rearrangement links TRBV29-1 to TRBJ2-7, with D perhaps TRBD2 (7 bases). The germline gives CDR1 SQVTM, CDR2 ANQGSEA. The ends were cut back, 3 bases at V and 5 bases at J, with 17 bases in the middle. The CDR3 is 14 amino acids.

This clone has just one count. The chain has TRBV10-3 and TRBJ1-2, with 8 bases identical to TRBD1. There are 13 residues in the CDR3. CDR1 is ENHRY and CDR2 is SYGVKD in the germline V gene. The V segment lost 10 bases and the J segment 3 bases; nucleotides outside the gene matches: 7. The CDR3 sequence: CATTGQGDYGYTF. The CDR3 DNA sequence: TGTGCCACCACAGGACAGGGTGACTATGGCTACACCTTC.

This chain uses TRBV29-1 with TRBJ2-3; 7 bases are shared with TRBD1. J lost 10 bases, V lost 4 bases, and 14 bases had no gene match. CDR3 length: 14 residues. CDR1 and CDR2 from the germline V gene are SQVTM and ANQGSEA. CDR3 residues: CSVATGAFSGSQYF. For the CDR3, the DNA is TGCAGCGTTGCCACAGGGGCCTTCAGCGGATCGCAGTATTTT.

The V and J genes are TRBV5-1 and TRBJ2-2, with a possible D match to TRBD2 (6 bases). Germline assignment: CDR1 SGHRS and CDR2 YFSETQ. This CDR3 is built from 16 residues. V was trimmed by 0 bases and J by 3 bases, leaving 12 bases between them. CDR3 amino acids: CASSLATSTDTGELFF. The CDR3 DNA follows: TGCGCCAGCAGCTTGGCTACTAGCACTGACACCGGGGAGCTGTTTTTT.

This sequence joins TRBV18 and TRBJ2-2, with D perhaps matching TRBD2 (5 bases). Trimming took 6 bases from V and 2 from J, leaving 19 bases between them. Germline values: CDR1 KGHSH, CDR2 LQKENI. This CDR3 comprises 17 residues. The CDR3 here is CASSRQGGLINTGELFF. In DNA form, the CDR3 reads TGTGCCAGCTCCCGCCAAGGCGGACTTATTAACACCGGGGAGCTGTTTTTT.

Turning to this clone: The junction does not match germline at one end; this may be a read error. The chain links TRBV28 to TRBJ1-2; D gene unclear. Germline CDR1 is MDHEN and CDR2 is SYDVKM. The CDR3 loop spans 14 amino acids. The CDR3 sequence: CATSRLDGNYGYTF. The DNA for the CDR3 is TGTGCCACCAGTCGGTTAGACGGAAACTATGGCTACACCTTC.

Concerning this clone: Other nucleotide sequences from this sample produce the same CDR3. J is TRBJ2-1 and V is TRBV7-2; D is undetermined. Germline CDR1 and CDR2: SGHTA and FQGNSA. The ends were cut back, 2 bases at V and 0 bases at J, with 8 bases in the middle. The CDR3 runs 15 residues. CDR3: CASSLTGSSYNEQFF. CDR3 sequence (DNA): TGTGCCAGCAGCTTAACCGGGTCCTCCTACAATGAGCAGTTCTTC.